This T cell receptor (beta chain) is from a study of blood T cell repertoires in COVID-19. Study information: Sites across the United States, Italy and Spain contributed samples from acute and convalescent COVID-19. T cells, B-cell-depleted T cells, or PBMCs provided the cDNA or gDNA that served as material.

Original handling: Reference gene primers were amplified, and this amplification served to estimate nucleated cell counts. Only in-frame clones appear in the TCRdb table, and some are missing; sequencing was by immunoSEQ multiplex PCR. V, J and clone size are those of that table, while D and trimming were read from the DNA. In the table there are approximately 97,000 clones, over 75% of which are singletons. The CDR3 extends over 18 amino acids. Trimming took 0 bases from V and 2 from J, leaving 19 bases between them. CDR1 is ENHRY and CDR2 is SYGVKD in the germline V gene. The sequenced sample consisted of peripheral blood. The chain uses TRBV10-3 and TRBJ1-1, with TRBD1 as a possible D gene (5 bases). This receptor was identified in a man aged 55 to 69 with acute or convalescent COVID-19. This CDR3 is CAISESSQGGALNTEAFF. CDR3 bases: TGTGCCATCAGTGAGTCGAGTCAGGGTGGGGCTTTAAACACTGAAGCTTTCTTT.